What follows are 28 T cell receptor beta chains derived from one specimen sequenced in a study of blood T cell repertoires in COVID-19. Using immunoSEQ multiplex PCR, the repertoire was profiled, and TCRdb retains in-frame clones only, with some absent. The profile shows about 320,000 clones, more than 70% of them singletons. Sequencing was performed on peripheral blood. The receptors shown here come from a woman between 50 and 59 years old with acute or convalescent COVID-19.

DNA for the CDR3: TGTGCCAGCAGCTTAGGGGTAGCGGGAGCGTACGAGCAGTACTTC. Its protein product is CASSLGVAGAYEQYF. The chain recombines TRBV7-8 with TRBJ2-7; 9 bases match TRBD2. V trimming: 1 base; J trimming: 4 bases; junction bases outside the gene matches: 5. Germline CDR1 is SGHVS and CDR2 is FQNEAQ. The CDR3 length is 15 residues.

The J gene is TRBJ2-1, the V gene TRBV6-6; maybe TRBD1 (6 bases). The CDR3 covers 13 residues. The germline CDR1 and CDR2 sequences are MNHNY and SVGAGI (reference sequence). V lost 2 bases, J lost 9 bases, and 11 bases lay in between. The CDR3 bases are TGTGCCAGCAGTTACGGGGTGGGGGCTGAGCAGTTCTTC. It translates to CASSYGVGAEQFF.

The CDR3 bases are TGTGCCAGCAGCCGGCGGGAGAGCTCCTACAATGAGCAGTTCTTC. It yields the protein CASSRRESSYNEQFF. V usage is TRBV11-3 and J usage is TRBJ2-1, with TRBD2 matching over 7 bases. The CDR3 totals 15 residues. With 5 bases clipped from V and 0 bases from J, the junction kept 4 bases outside the gene matches. Germline values: CDR1 SGHNT, CDR2 YENEEA.

This chain joins TRBV29-1 and TRBJ2-7; 13 bases are a match to TRBD2. V shed 7 bases, J shed 4 bases, and the junction held 7 bases outside the gene matches. Germline loops: CDR1 SQVTM, CDR2 ANQGSEA. The CDR3 contains 14 residues. In DNA, the CDR3 is TGCAGCGCCAGGACTAGCGGGAGTAAATACGAGCAGTACTTC. Encoded protein: CSARTSGSKYEQYF.

The genes are TRBV5-4 and TRBJ1-1, with 7 bases aligning to TRBD1. This CDR3 region has 14 residues. Losses at the gene ends were 6 bases for V and 0 bases for J; bases not matched to a gene: 5. Germline V gene sequence: CDR1 SGHNT, CDR2 YYREEE (reference sequence). The CDR3 DNA reads as TGTGCCAGCACCCAGGACAGGTTGAACACTGAAGCTTTCTTT. Amino acid sequence: CASTQDRLNTEAFF.

With regard to this clone: Other DNA sequences in this specimen translate into the identical CDR3. The chain has TRBV3-1 (or the pseudogene TRBV3-2) and TRBJ1-5; a weak D match, TRBD1 (5 bases). Trimming removed 5 bases from V and 4 bases from J, with 9 bases in between. The CDR3 is 13 amino acids. Germline V lookup: CDR1 LGHDT, CDR2 YNNKEL (reference sequence). Here the CDR3 DNA reads TGTGCCAGCAGCGGGGCCGGAAATCAGCCCCAGCATTTT. Translated, it gives CASSGAGNQPQHF.

The genes are TRBV5-1 and TRBJ2-3; TRBD2 is a possible D gene (6 bases). The CDR3 is 14 residues long. The germline V gene has CDR1 SGHRS and CDR2 YFSETQ. V lost 4 bases, J lost 4 bases, and 13 bases lay in between. In DNA, the CDR3 is TGCGCCAGCAGCCCGGGACTTTTGGCAGATACGCAGTATTTT. It is translated as CASSPGLLADTQYF. Using reference TRBV5-1 and TRBJ2-3 for the parts outside the CDR3, the full variable domain is KAGVTQTPRYLIKTRGQQVTLSCSPISGHRSVSWYQQTPGQGLQFLFEYFSETQRNKGNFPGRFSGRQFSNSRSEMNVSTLELGDSALYLCASSPGLLADTQYFGPGTRLTVL.

The J gene is TRBJ2-1, the V gene TRBV7-2, with D possibly being TRBD2 (5 bases). This CDR3 has 11 amino acids. Trimming stripped 5 bases from V and 6 bases from J, with 5 bases between. Germline CDR1 and CDR2: SGHTA and FQGNSA. The CDR3 DNA sequence: TGTGCCAGCAGCGGAGGCAATGAGCAGTTCTTC. It translates to CASSGGNEQFF.

V and J are TRBV28 and TRBJ1-3, with D possibly being TRBD1 (5 bases). Trimming removed 7 bases at V and 0 bases at J, with 13 bases between. The germline V gene has CDR1 MDHEN and CDR2 SYDVKM. The CDR3 length is 15 residues. The CDR3, as DNA: TGTGCCAGCATCGATGGGGGGTCCTCTGGAAACACCATATATTTT. Protein sequence: CASIDGGSSGNTIYF.

This chain links TRBV21-1 with TRBJ2-2; the D call TRBD1 from the table was never checked on the DNA. TRBV21-1 is recorded as a pseudogene. This CDR3 spans 14 amino acids. The chain's CDR3 is CASSRDRGTGELFF. CDR3 sequence (DNA): TGTGCCAGCAGCAGGGACAGGGGCACCGGGGAGCTGTTTTTT.

This chain's CDR3 is CASSLDRAAYEQYF. Written as DNA, the CDR3 is TGTGCCAGCAGCTTGGACAGGGCCGCCTACGAGCAGTACTTC. The rearrangement uses TRBV7-3 and TRBJ2-7; the match to TRBD1 covers 8 bases. The CDR3 consists of 14 residues. V dropped 3 bases and J dropped 2; count of bases not matched to a gene: 3. In germline, CDR1 is SGHTA, CDR2 FQGTGA.

The chain uses TRBV2 and TRBJ1-2; maybe TRBD1 (6 bases). The V end lost 8 bases, the J end lost 8 bases, and 24 bases lay between the germline ends. The CDR3 is made up of 15 amino acids. Germline CDR1 and CDR2: SNHLY and FYNNEI. The DNA for the CDR3 is TGTGCCAGCCCAGGGACACTTGTCATGCGGCGGGGCTACACCTTC. It encodes CASPGTLVMRRGYTF.

This chain uses TRBV30 with TRBJ2-1; the match to TRBD2 covers 9 bases. Germline assignment: CDR1 GTSNPN and CDR2 SVGIG (reference sequence). J lost 8 bases, V lost 7 bases, and 15 bases had no gene match. CDR3 length: 15 amino acids. The chain's CDR3 is CASVLQRGVRDEQFF. The DNA for the CDR3 is TGTGCCTCCGTCCTCCAGCGGGGGGTTAGGGATGAGCAGTTCTTC.

This chain uses TRBV21-1 with TRBJ1-2; the table gives TRBD1 as D, unverified against the DNA. TRBV21-1 is listed as a pseudogene. This CDR3 contains 17 residues. CDR3 nucleotides: TGTGCCAGCAGCGGACGGAACTCTCGGGGACAGATCTATGGCTACACCTTC. It yields the protein CASSGRNSRGQIYGYTF.

The chain employs TRBV5-6 and TRBJ2-5; 12 bases match TRBD2. CDR1 and CDR2 (germline): SGHDT, YYEEEE. The CDR3 has 16 amino acids. V lost 4 bases, J lost 2 bases, and 6 bases stayed unmatched. The CDR3 protein is CASSGGTSGLQETQYF. The CDR3 DNA follows: TGTGCCAGCAGCGGAGGGACTAGCGGGTTGCAAGAGACCCAGTACTTC.

The chain links TRBV25-1 to TRBJ1-5, with D unresolved. The V and J ends lost 9 bases and 4 bases respectively, with 16 bases between them. The CDR3 extends over 14 amino acids. Germline V CDR1 and CDR2: MGHDK, SYGVNS. Here the CDR3 reads CARGRVGRNQPQHF. As DNA, the CDR3 is TGTGCCAGGGGGAGGGTAGGAAGAAATCAGCCCCAGCATTTT.

The gene calls are TRBV7-9 and TRBJ1-5; possibly TRBD1 for D (6 bases). CDR1 SEHNR and CDR2 FQNEAQ come from the germline V gene (reference sequence). This CDR3 comprises 18 residues. Trimming took off 3 bases at V and 1 base at J, with 19 bases between the two ends. The chain's CDR3 is CASSFGTGHLTSNQPQHF. The CDR3 DNA reads TGTGCCAGCAGCTTCGGGACGGGACACTTAACCAGCAATCAGCCCCAGCATTTT.

The chain recombines TRBV19 with TRBJ2-2, with TRBD1 matching 11 bases. This CDR3 has 16 amino acids. The ends lost 3 bases at V and 10 bases at J; junction bases unmatched: 10. Germline CDR1 reads LNHDA; CDR2 reads SQIVND (reference sequence). Written as DNA, the CDR3 is TGTGCCAGTAGTATCCGGGACAGGGGGGAATTTGAGGAGCTGTTTTTT. Protein sequence: CASSIRDRGEFEELFF.

The chain uses TRBV25-1 and TRBJ2-3; 9 nucleotides agree with TRBD2. J gave up 5 bases and V 5 bases, and 5 bases lay outside the gene matches. Looked up from germline, CDR1 is MGHDK and CDR2 is SYGVNS. This CDR3 has 14 amino acids. In nucleotides, the CDR3 is TGTGCCAGCAGTTACGCGGGAGGGAGAGATACGCAGTATTTT. Protein product: CASSYAGGRDTQYF. The full variable domain, in which reference TRBV25-1 and TRBJ2-3 provide the parts outside the CDR3, is EADIYQTPRYLVIGTGKKITLECSQTMGHDKMYWYQQDPGMELHLIHYSYGVNSTEKGDLSSESTVSRIRTEHFPLTLESARPSHTSQYLCASSYAGGRDTQYFGPGTRLTVL.

This CDR3 is CASGYSTSGKNNEQFF. The CDR3 DNA follows: TGTGCTAGTGGCTATAGTACTAGCGGGAAAAACAATGAGCAGTTCTTC. J is TRBJ2-1 and V is TRBV12-5; TRBD2 matches at 10 bases. This CDR3 has 16 amino acids. Trimming took 6 bases from V and 5 from J; bases not matched to a gene: 10. Germline V gene data show CDR1 as LGHNT and CDR2 as FRNRAP. Full variable domain (remainder filled in from reference TRBV12-5 and TRBJ2-1): DARVTQTPRHKVTEMGQEVTMRCQPILGHNTVFWYRQTMMQGLELLAYFRNRAPLDDSGMPKDRFSAEMPDATLATLKIQPSEPRDSAVYFCASGYSTSGKNNEQFFGPGTRLTVL.

The rearrangement uses TRBV30 and TRBJ1-1; TRBD1 matches at 7 bases. Germline V gene sequence: CDR1 GTSNPN, CDR2 SVGIG (reference sequence). The CDR3 runs to 13 residues. V was clipped by 0 bases and J by 4 bases; unmatched bases: 2. The CDR3 is CAWSVHRGTEAFF. CDR3 sequence (DNA): TGTGCCTGGAGTGTACACAGGGGCACTGAAGCTTTCTTT.

The chain joins TRBV5-1 to TRBJ1-3; D unresolved. Per germline, CDR1 SGHRS and CDR2 YFSETQ. This CDR3 spans 16 amino acids. The ends were cut back, 1 base at V and 0 bases at J, with 11 bases in the middle. The CDR3, as DNA: TGCGCCAGCAGCTTGTTTTACAGCCTCTCTGGAAACACCATATATTTT. Translation gives CASSLFYSLSGNTIYF.

The chain combines TRBV5-5 with TRBJ2-7; TRBD1 might be the D (6 bases). V was pared by 5 bases and J by 0 bases, with 12 bases between. Per germline, CDR1 SGHKS and CDR2 YYEKEE (reference sequence). This CDR3 is 14 amino acids long. DNA for the CDR3: TGTGCCAGCAGGTCCGGGGACAACTCCTACGAGCAGTACTTC. As protein: CASRSGDNSYEQYF. Complete variable domain (other parts from reference TRBV5-5 and TRBJ2-7): DAGVTQSPTHLIKTRGQQVTLRCSPISGHKSVSWYQQVLGQGPQFIFQYYEKEERGRGNFPDRFSARQFPNYSSELNVNALLLGDSALYLCASRSGDNSYEQYFGPGTRLTVT.

The chain joins TRBV2 to TRBJ2-3, with D maybe TRBD1 (5 bases). The V end was cut by 1 base, the J end by 9 bases, with 8 bases between. This CDR3 spans 12 amino acids. Germline CDR1 and CDR2: SNHLY and FYNNEI. Here the CDR3 DNA reads TGTGCCAGCAGTGAAGAAGCAGGGACGCAGTATTTT. Translating gives CASSEEAGTQYF.

The chain uses TRBV7-9 and TRBJ2-1; D call uncertain. Germline V gives CDR1 SEHNR, CDR2 FQNEAQ (reference sequence). Trimming removed 1 base from V and 8 bases from J, with 12 bases in between. CDR3 size: 14 residues. The CDR3 is CASSLGTTVDEQFF. DNA of the CDR3: TGTGCCAGCAGCTTAGGAACTACTGTCGATGAGCAGTTCTTC. Variable domain in full (rest from reference TRBV7-9 and TRBJ2-1): DTGVSQNPRHKITKRGQNVTFRCDPISEHNRLYWYRQTLGQGPEFLTYFQNEAQLEKSRLLSDRFSAERPKGSFSTLEIQRTEQGDSAMYLCASSLGTTVDEQFFGPGTRLTVL.

The chain uses TRBV7-9 and TRBJ2-1; 10 bases match TRBD1. J gave up 7 bases and V 2 bases, and 8 bases lay outside the gene matches. CDR1 is SEHNR, CDR2 FQNEAQ, per germline (reference sequence). The CDR3 is 16 amino acids. CDR3: CASSLPTGTGDNEQFF. CDR3 DNA sequence: TGTGCCAGCAGCTTACCGACCGGGACAGGGGATAATGAGCAGTTCTTC.

This clone has just one count. The chain joins TRBV7-7 to TRBJ2-5; D may be TRBD2 (6 bases). The ends were cut back, 3 bases at V and 4 bases at J, with 12 bases in the middle. This CDR3 has 14 residues. Germline V lookup: CDR1 SSHAT, CDR2 FNYEAQ (reference sequence). CDR3 bases: TGTGCCAGCAGCTTGGGGGGACTTGGAGAGACCCAGTACTTC. Its translation is CASSLGGLGETQYF.

The chain joins TRBV9 to TRBJ1-2; no reliable D call. Trimming left V 2 bases short and J 6 bases short, with 8 bases between. There are 12 residues in the CDR3. CDR1 and CDR2 (germline): SGDLS, YYNGEE. The CDR3, as DNA: TGTGCCAGCAGCGTGGGTGCGGATGGCTACACCTTC. Its translation: CASSVGADGYTF.